The 13 T cell receptor beta chains reported below all come from one sample, sequenced in a study of CD8 T cells in ankylosing spondylitis. TCRdb itself ran the 5' RACE reads through MiXCR, one entry per CDR3 protein. The data contain about 110,000 distinct CDR3 sequences, more than 20% of them singletons. Sequencing was carried out using synovial fluid, either unsorted or a sorted T cell fraction (not recorded which). Receptors were obtained from a male donor with ankylosing spondylitis.

This rearrangement joins TRBV6-2 or TRBV6-3 to TRBJ2-1, with D uncertain. V lost 4 bases to trimming and J lost 0 bases, with 10 bases between them. This CDR3 region has 15 residues. Germline V gene data show CDR1 as MNHEY and CDR2 as SVGEGT. The CDR3 nucleotides read TGTGCCAGCAGTTCCCTTTGGAGCTCCTACAATGAGCAGTTCTTC. Its translation: CASSSLWSSYNEQFF.

This clonotype was picked up many times. The chain carries TRBV20-1 and TRBJ1-5; D perhaps matches TRBD1 (6 bases). The V end lost 5 bases, the J end lost 2 bases, and 13 bases lay between the germline ends. The CDR3 has 14 amino acids. Germline lookup yields CDR1 DFQATT and CDR2 SNEGSKA (reference sequence). The DNA of the CDR3 is TGCAGTGCTTCTGGGGCAGGGGGCAATCAGCCCCAGCATTTT. This translates into CSASGAGGNQPQHF.

V is TRBV12-3 or TRBV12-4 and J is TRBJ2-2; 9 nucleotides align to TRBD2. The CDR3 length is 15 residues. J gave up 5 bases and V 7 bases, and 8 bases lay outside the gene matches. This CDR3 is CASIGSGSRTGELFF. The CDR3 DNA reads as TGTGCCAGCATCGGTAGCGGGAGTCGAACCGGGGAGCTGTTTTTT.

V gene TRBV30 combines with J gene TRBJ2-2, with D perhaps matching TRBD1 (6 bases). This CDR3 comprises 13 residues. V lost 2 bases, J lost 5 bases, and 9 bases lay in between. Germline assignment: CDR1 GTSNPN and CDR2 SVGIG (reference sequence). The CDR3 reads CAWSRGLTGELFF. CDR3 DNA sequence: TGTGCCTGGAGTAGGGGGTTGACCGGGGAGCTGTTTTTT.

This rearrangement joins TRBV20-1 to TRBJ1-1, with TRBD1 matching over 11 bases. In germline, CDR1 is DFQATT, CDR2 SNEGSKA (reference sequence). This CDR3 region has 15 residues. J was trimmed by 0 bases and V by 6 bases; bases with no gene match: 6. CDR3 region: CSATDRGRMNTEAFF. As DNA, the CDR3 is TGCAGTGCCACGGACAGGGGGCGAATGAACACTGAAGCTTTCTTT.

In its sample, this clonotype was seen many times. The gene calls are TRBV2 and TRBJ2-2, with D unclear. Trimming left V 7 bases short and J 2 bases short, with 11 bases between. CDR1 is SNHLY and CDR2 is FYNNEI in the germline V gene. The CDR3 consists of 14 residues. Here the CDR3 reads CASTPRQNTGELFF. In nucleotides, the CDR3 is TGTGCCAGCACCCCCCGTCAAAACACCGGGGAGCTGTTTTTT.

This clonotype was observed at least ten times. The V gene is TRBV7-2, the J gene TRBJ2-7; D gene unclear. The CDR3 contains 14 residues. Germline loops: CDR1 SGHTA, CDR2 FQGNSA. Trimming took 5 bases from V and 0 from J, leaving 11 bases between them. The CDR3 DNA reads as TGTGCCAGCAGCAGAGACCAAACCTCCTACGAGCAGTACTTC. This encodes CASSRDQTSYEQYF. Full variable domain (outside the CDR3, taken from reference TRBV7-2 and TRBJ2-7): GAGVSQSPSNKVTEKGKDVELRCDPISGHTALYWYRQSLGQGLEFLIYFQGNSAPDKSGLPSDRFSAERTGGSVSTLTIQRTQQEDSAVYLCASSRDQTSYEQYFGPGTRLTVT.

This clonotype was observed a few times. The J gene is TRBJ2-2, the V gene TRBV12-3 or TRBV12-4; 9 bases are a match to TRBD2. The CDR3 sequence is 19 residues long. Trimming removed 6 bases from V and 1 base from J; junction bases left unmatched: 15. The CDR3 region has the DNA TGTGCCAGCAGCCGTGCGGTAGCGGGAGATTTCGGGAACACCGGGGAGCTGTTTTTT. This encodes CASSRAVAGDFGNTGELFF.

The table lists this clonotype with many counts. J is TRBJ1-2 and V is TRBV20-1, with D possibly matching TRBD1 (6 bases). The germline V gene encodes CDR1 DFQATT and CDR2 SNEGSKA (reference sequence). The CDR3 runs 15 residues. Between the trimmed V and J ends, which lost 1 base and 1 base, there was a span of 13 bases. The CDR3 region is CSARVQGSLNYGYTF. The CDR3, as DNA: TGCAGTGCTAGAGTACAGGGCTCCCTTAACTATGGCTACACCTTC.

The gene calls are TRBV11-3 and TRBJ2-7; D unresolved. The V gene's germline CDR1 is SGHNT and CDR2 YENEEA. This CDR3 comprises 13 residues. Trimming removed 1 base at V and 2 bases at J, with 6 bases between. The CDR3 spells CASSLGAAYEQYF. CDR3 coding DNA: TGTGCCAGCAGCTTAGGGGCAGCCTACGAGCAGTACTTC.

The genes are TRBV20-1 and TRBJ1-1; D may be TRBD1 (5 bases). V shed 6 bases and J shed 1 base, with 15 bases lying between them. The CDR3 contains 14 residues. From germline, CDR1 is DFQATT and CDR2 SNEGSKA (reference sequence). Here the CDR3 reads CSAPPGGENTEAFF. The CDR3 bases are TGCAGTGCCCCGCCCGGGGGAGAGAACACTGAAGCTTTCTTT.

The J gene is TRBJ2-7, the V gene TRBV12-3 or TRBV12-4; 9 bases line up with TRBD2. V was pared by 4 bases and J by 1 base, with 5 bases of the junction left unmatched. The CDR3 contains 15 residues. The CDR3 nucleotides are TGTGCCAGCAGTTATAGACTAGCGGATTCCTACGAGCAGTACTTC. It codes for CASSYRLADSYEQYF.

This clonotype was recorded many times. The chain employs TRBV15 and TRBJ1-6; D is unclear. CDR3 length equals 15 residues. Germline V gene sequence: CDR1 LNHNV, CDR2 YYDKDF (reference sequence). The V and J ends lost 4 bases and 12 bases respectively, with 19 bases between them. The DNA for the CDR3 is TGTGCCACCAGCAAAGACCCCGAGTGGGGTGAACCCCTCCACTTT. As protein: CATSKDPEWGEPLHF. The whole variable domain, remainder taken from reference TRBV15 and TRBJ1-6, is DAMVIQNPRYQVTQFGKPVTLSCSQTLNHNVMYWYQQKSSQAPKLLFHYYDKDFNNEADTPDNFQSRRPNTSFCFLDIRSPGLGDTAMYLCATSKDPEWGEPLHFGNGTRLTVT.